The 7 T cell receptor beta chains below come from one sample, sequenced in a study of blood T cells in healthy people across ages. Sample-barcoded 5' priming and a J-beta primer mix drove a second PCR of roughly 7 to 11 cycles. Each CDR3 protein gets one entry after TCRdb re-called the 5' RACE reads with MiXCR. Of 550,000 to 750,000 distinct CDR3 sequences listed, around a fifth were seen once; the top ten hold under 4%. Sequenced sample: blood. The receptors were gathered from a man aged 65-85 years in good health.

This CDR3 reads CSVGWDRDQETQYF. As DNA, the CDR3 is TGCAGCGTTGGTTGGGACAGGGATCAAGAGACCCAGTACTTC. The V and J genes are TRBV29-1 and TRBJ2-5; 9 nucleotides align to TRBD1. CDR1 and CDR2 from the germline V gene are SQVTM and ANQGSEA. V lost 4 bases and J lost 2; bases outside the gene matches: 5. This CDR3 has 14 residues. The complete variable domain, with remaining parts taken from reference TRBV29-1 and TRBJ2-5, reads SAVISQKPSRDICQRGTSLTIQCQVDSQVTMMFWYRQQPGQSLTLIATANQGSEATYESGFVIDKFPISRPNLTFSTLTVSNMSPEDSSIYLCSVGWDRDQETQYFGPGTRLLVL.

This clonotype has a handful of counts. The chain is built from TRBV20-1 and TRBJ2-2; 8 nucleotides match TRBD1. Germline assignment: CDR1 DFQATT and CDR2 SNEGSKA (reference sequence). CDR3 length: 13 residues. V shed 6 bases, J shed 6 bases, and the junction held 6 bases outside the gene matches. In nucleotides, the CDR3 is TGCAGTGCGGAGACAGGGGTGGCCGGGGAGCTGTTTTTT. This translates into CSAETGVAGELFF.

This clonotype was counted a few times. It may be a read error: a sequence one base away is much more abundant. The chain is built from TRBV15 and TRBJ2-5; D is uncertain. The V end lost 0 bases, the J end lost 3 bases, and 2 bases lay between the germline ends. Per the germline V gene, CDR1 is LNHNV and CDR2 is YYDKDF (reference sequence). The CDR3 totals 12 residues. The CDR3 region is CATSRDKETQYF. DNA of the CDR3: TGTGCCACCAGCAGAGATAAAGAGACCCAGTACTTC. Combining the CDR3 with reference TRBV15 and TRBJ2-5 gives the whole variable domain DAMVIQNPRYQVTQFGKPVTLSCSQTLNHNVMYWYQQKSSQAPKLLFHYYDKDFNNEADTPDNFQSRRPNTSFCFLDIRSPGLGDTAMYLCATSRDKETQYFGPGTRLLVL.

The rearrangement uses TRBV15 and TRBJ2-3; D gene ambiguous. The germline gives CDR1 LNHNV, CDR2 YYDKDF (reference sequence). CDR3 length equals 14 residues. Trimming took 3 bases from V and 6 from J, leaving 13 bases between them. In nucleotides, the CDR3 is TGTGCCACCAGCAGGAGGAACGGTGTGGATACGCAGTATTTT. Protein sequence: CATSRRNGVDTQYF.

This clonotype was seen ten or more times. The chain combines TRBV12-3 or TRBV12-4 with TRBJ2-7, with 9 nucleotides matching TRBD1. With V trimmed by 5 bases and J by 6 bases, 8 bases remained unmatched. This CDR3 is built from 14 residues. CDR3 region: CASSPGQGLGEQYF. CDR3 DNA sequence: TGTGCCAGCAGTCCGGGACAGGGTTTGGGCGAGCAGTACTTC.

The chain combines TRBV24-1 with TRBJ2-1; D call uncertain. This CDR3 has 14 residues. V shed 4 bases and J shed 5 bases, with 11 bases lying between them. The germline V gene has CDR1 KGHDR and CDR2 SFDVKD. The CDR3 nucleotides are TGTGCCACCAGTGAGGGTAATTCGAACAATGAGCAGTTCTTC. Translating it yields CATSEGNSNNEQFF.

CDR3 loop: CASSLDDSGGYTF. Written as DNA, the CDR3 is TGCGCCAGCAGCTTGGACGATTCTGGTGGCTACACCTTC. This chain connects TRBV5-1 to TRBJ1-2; D remains unclear. With 0 bases removed from V and 7 bases from J, the gap between germline ends came to 10 bases. The CDR3 totals 13 residues. Germline V CDR1 and CDR2: SGHRS, YFSETQ. Full variable domain (outside the CDR3, taken from reference TRBV5-1 and TRBJ1-2): KAGVTQTPRYLIKTRGQQVTLSCSPISGHRSVSWYQQTPGQGLQFLFEYFSETQRNKGNFPGRFSGRQFSNSRSEMNVSTLELGDSALYLCASSLDDSGGYTFGSGTRLTVV.